What follows are 32 T cell receptor beta chains derived from one specimen sequenced in a study of identical twins. TCRdb re-called the 5' RACE reads with MiXCR, one entry per CDR3 protein. The table includes hundreds of thousands of distinct CDR3 sequences, just over 7% detected once. This sample was shared with a second study, whose subject was yellow fever vaccine responses in identical twins.

Source material: PBMCs. The source is a woman aged 18 to 35 in good health.

The chain recombines TRBV12-3 or TRBV12-4 with TRBJ1-5; D might be TRBD1 (6 bases). CDR3 length: 14 residues. V was pared by 11 bases and J by 6 bases, with 20 bases between. The DNA for the CDR3 is TGTGCCGCAAGTTTAGGGGGGCAGGGTCAGCCCCAGCATTTT. It is translated as CAASLGGQGQPQHF.

This clonotype was seen a few times. The chain joins TRBV28 to TRBJ2-7; a possible D gene is TRBD2 (6 bases). V lost 4 bases and J 0 bases, leaving 13 bases between the germline ends. The CDR3 spans 15 residues. Germline V CDR1 and CDR2: MDHEN, SYDVKM. For the CDR3, the DNA is TGTGCCAGCAGTTCTCCCGGGGGAAACTCCTACGAGCAGTACTTC. It is translated as CASSSPGGNSYEQYF.

V and J are TRBV21-1 and TRBJ2-7; the table's D gene call, TRBD1, was not cross checked with the DNA. TRBV21-1 is labeled a pseudogene. CDR3 length equals 17 residues. The CDR3 DNA reads TGTGCCAGCAGCCCCCCTTTGTCAGTCGCCCCCTACTACGAGCAGTACGTC. This sequence encodes CASSPPLSVAPYYEQYV.

The chain employs TRBV29-1 and TRBJ2-7; tentatively, D is TRBD1 (5 bases). The CDR3 contains 13 residues. CDR1 and CDR2 from the germline V gene are SQVTM and ANQGSEA. Trimming shortened V by 4 bases and J by 2 bases, and 12 bases separated the two germline ends. CDR3 sequence (DNA): TGCAGCGTTGTAGGCGCGGACACCTACGAGCAGTACTTC. Translating gives CSVVGADTYEQYF.

The rearrangement links TRBV9 to TRBJ2-1; 10 nucleotides match TRBD2. The V gene's germline CDR1 is SGDLS and CDR2 YYNGEE. CDR3 length equals 17 residues. After removal of 0 bases from V and 10 bases from J, the junction contained 13 bases not matched to a gene. In nucleotides, the CDR3 is TGTGCCAGCAGCGTAGACGTGAGCGGGAGGGCCTCGGACGAGCAGTTCTTC. Its protein is CASSVDVSGRASDEQFF.

This clonotype was counted many times. The chain recombines TRBV29-1 with TRBJ2-1, with a possible D match to TRBD1 (6 bases). V was shortened by 4 bases and J by 1 base, with 17 bases between the two germline ends. Germline lookup yields CDR1 SQVTM and CDR2 ANQGSEA. The CDR3 runs to 16 residues. DNA for the CDR3: TGCAGCGTTGGGGAACCCAGGGGTCCATCCTACAATGAGCAGTTCTTC. It is translated as CSVGEPRGPSYNEQFF.

This clonotype was picked up many times. The chain is built from TRBV29-1 and TRBJ2-2; 8 bases are a match to TRBD2. The CDR3 sequence is 14 residues long. Looked up from germline, CDR1 is SQVTM and CDR2 is ANQGSEA. Trimming cost V 4 bases and J 3 bases; bases outside gene matches: 4. CDR3 nucleotide sequence: TGCAGCGTTGGTCTAGCGGGCGACACCGGGGAGCTGTTTTTT. It codes for CSVGLAGDTGELFF.

This clonotype was counted between two and nine times. The chain combines TRBV15 with TRBJ2-1; 10 bases map to TRBD1. The germline gives CDR1 LNHNV, CDR2 YYDKDF (reference sequence). This CDR3 spans 18 amino acids. Losses at the gene ends were 1 base for V and 6 bases for J; bases not matched to a gene: 12. CDR3 sequence: CATSRGTGGVPWTNEQFF. In DNA, the CDR3 is TGTGCCACCAGCAGAGGGACAGGGGGTGTACCCTGGACCAATGAGCAGTTCTTC. The full variable domain, completed using reference TRBV15 and TRBJ2-1, is DAMVIQNPRYQVTQFGKPVTLSCSQTLNHNVMYWYQQKSSQAPKLLFHYYDKDFNNEADTPDNFQSRRPNTSFCFLDIRSPGLGDTAMYLCATSRGTGGVPWTNEQFFGPGTRLTVL.

This clonotype was detected ten times or more. The chain couples TRBV29-1 to TRBJ2-2, with D possibly TRBD2 on 5 matching bases. The CDR3 spans 15 residues. Trimming removed 6 bases from V and 5 bases from J, with 19 bases in between. Germline CDR1 reads SQVTM; CDR2 reads ANQGSEA. The CDR3 spells CSVLGGPLKTGELFF. In DNA form, the CDR3 reads TGCAGCGTACTTGGCGGGCCCCTGAAAACCGGGGAGCTGTTTTTT.

J is TRBJ2-3 and V is TRBV15; D might be TRBD2 (5 bases). The CDR3 extends over 14 amino acids. The V end lost 0 bases, the J end lost 3 bases, and 7 bases lay between the germline ends. Germline CDR1 reads LNHNV; CDR2 reads YYDKDF (reference sequence). The CDR3 here is CATSRDIATDTQYF. CDR3 bases: TGTGCCACCAGCAGAGATATAGCGACAGATACGCAGTATTTT.

At least ten counts were recorded for this clonotype. The rearrangement uses TRBV29-1 and TRBJ2-5; no firm D call. Trimming left V 1 base short and J 4 bases short, with 16 bases between. The CDR3 is 15 amino acids. Germline CDR1 reads SQVTM; CDR2 reads ANQGSEA. The CDR3 loop reads CSVEVLYLGLETQYF. For the CDR3, the DNA is TGCAGCGTTGAAGTGCTATATCTAGGGCTAGAGACCCAGTACTTC.

This chain links TRBV4-1 with TRBJ2-5, with TRBD1 matching 10 bases. The CDR3 is 15 residues long. Germline assignment: CDR1 MGHRA and CDR2 YSYEKL. J gave up 4 bases and V 4 bases, and 6 bases lay outside the gene matches. The CDR3 nucleotides are TGCGCCAGCAGCCCGGGACAGGGGTTCGGAGAGACCCAGTACTTC. Translated: CASSPGQGFGETQYF.

This rearrangement joins TRBV20-1 to TRBJ2-1; unclear D gene. This CDR3 contains 14 residues. The germline CDR1 and CDR2 sequences are DFQATT and SNEGSKA (reference sequence). V shed 4 bases and J shed 5 bases, with 15 bases lying between them. CDR3 sequence (DNA): TGCAGTGCTACCGCCTTGGCCCCACACAATGAGCAGTTCTTC. Protein product: CSATALAPHNEQFF.

This clonotype has at least ten counts. J is TRBJ2-1 and V is TRBV5-1; D might be TRBD1 (5 bases). Germline V gene sequence: CDR1 SGHRS, CDR2 YFSETQ. The CDR3 has 13 amino acids. The V end lost 4 bases, the J end lost 8 bases, and 13 bases lay between the germline ends. CDR3 bases: TGCGCCAGCAGCGGCCTCAGGGTCGATGAGCAGTTCTTC. Protein sequence: CASSGLRVDEQFF. Complete variable domain (other parts from reference TRBV5-1 and TRBJ2-1): KAGVTQTPRYLIKTRGQQVTLSCSPISGHRSVSWYQQTPGQGLQFLFEYFSETQRNKGNFPGRFSGRQFSNSRSEMNVSTLELGDSALYLCASSGLRVDEQFFGPGTRLTVL.

This clonotype was observed a handful of times. This chain links TRBV2 with TRBJ2-5, with D perhaps matching TRBD2 (5 bases). The CDR3 sequence is 16 residues long. Germline CDR1 and CDR2: SNHLY and FYNNEI. V lost 1 base and J 1 base, leaving 13 bases between the germline ends. The CDR3 reads CASSEGAGVPQETQYF. Here the CDR3 DNA reads TGTGCCAGCAGTGAAGGGGCCGGGGTGCCCCAAGAGACCCAGTACTTC.

This clonotype occurred a few times. The gene calls are TRBV5-1 and TRBJ2-7; D ambiguous. Germline lookup yields CDR1 SGHRS and CDR2 YFSETQ. The CDR3 runs 15 residues. Trimming took 0 bases from V and 1 from J, leaving 11 bases between them. The CDR3 region is CASSLASDASYEQYF. Here the CDR3 DNA reads TGCGCCAGCAGCTTGGCCTCGGACGCGTCCTACGAGCAGTACTTC.

This clonotype was seen more than once but under ten times. This chain uses TRBV5-1 with TRBJ2-1, with D possibly TRBD2 on 6 matching bases. With 1 base removed from V and 5 bases from J, the gap between germline ends came to 16 bases. This CDR3 has 16 amino acids. The germline gives CDR1 SGHRS, CDR2 YFSETQ. In DNA, the CDR3 is TGCGCCAGCAGCTTGCCAGCGGGCTCGTCAGACAATGAGCAGTTCTTC. It is translated as CASSLPAGSSDNEQFF.

This chain links TRBV3-1 with TRBJ1-1; no clear D. CDR1 LGHDT and CDR2 YNNKEL come from the germline V gene (reference sequence). This CDR3 has 13 residues. The V end lost 1 base, the J end lost 3 bases, and 6 bases lay between the germline ends. CDR3 coding DNA: TGTGCCAGCAGCCAAGTGAGGGACACTGAAGCTTTCTTT. It specifies CASSQVRDTEAFF.

This clonotype was seen only a few times. The V and J genes are TRBV20-1 and TRBJ2-1; D may be TRBD1 (7 bases). Between the trimmed V and J ends, which lost 0 bases and 5 bases, there was a span of 17 bases. CDR3 size: 16 residues. Germline CDR1 and CDR2: DFQATT and SNEGSKA (reference sequence). The CDR3 DNA reads as TGCAGTGCTAGAGATTGGCGGGACAGCCGGGACAATGAGCAGTTCTTC. This translates into CSARDWRDSRDNEQFF.

The table lists this clonotype with many counts. The chain links TRBV28 to TRBJ2-1; perhaps D is TRBD1 or TRBD2 (5 bases each). This CDR3 spans 16 amino acids. The V end lost 2 bases, the J end lost 7 bases, and 18 bases lay between the germline ends. Germline CDR1 reads MDHEN; CDR2 reads SYDVKM. This CDR3 reads CASSLLAGTILNEQFF. The CDR3 region has the DNA TGTGCCAGCAGTTTACTCGCAGGGACCATCTTGAATGAGCAGTTCTTC. The variable domain in full, with the rest retrieved from reference TRBV28 and TRBJ2-1, is DVKVTQSSRYLVKRTGEKVFLECVQDMDHENMFWYRQDPGLGLRLIYFSYDVKMKEKGDIPEGYSVSREKKERFSLILESASTNQTSMYLCASSLLAGTILNEQFFGPGTRLTVL.

This clonotype was counted only a few times. CDR3 DNA: TGCAGCGTTGATGCCGGAAACACCATATATTTT. Its translation: CSVDAGNTIYF. The genes are TRBV29-1 and TRBJ1-3, with unresolved D. The V gene's germline CDR1 is SQVTM and CDR2 ANQGSEA. The V end was cut by 3 bases, the J end by 4 bases, with 4 bases between. The CDR3 extends over 11 amino acids.

The chain links TRBV20-1 to TRBJ2-4, with D uncertain. Germline V gene sequence: CDR1 DFQATT, CDR2 SNEGSKA (reference sequence). CDR3 length equals 16 residues. V was trimmed by 6 bases and J by 0 bases, leaving 18 bases between them. DNA of the CDR3: TGCAGTGCCACATCCGGACCCTCTATAGCCAAAAACATTCAGTACTTC. Protein sequence: CSATSGPSIAKNIQYF.

Ten or more counts support this clonotype. The V and J genes are TRBV12-3 or TRBV12-4 and TRBJ2-5; 13 bases are shared with TRBD2. The CDR3 has 14 residues. V shed 6 bases and J 8 bases; nucleotides not matched to a gene: 6. The CDR3: CASRTSGGVRTQYF. As DNA, the CDR3 is TGTGCCAGCAGAACTAGCGGGGGGGTCAGAACCCAGTACTTC.

This clonotype was recorded at least ten times. The V call is TRBV2, the J call TRBJ2-1, with D tentatively TRBD1 or TRBD2 (5 bases each). CDR3 length equals 14 residues. Germline V lookup: CDR1 SNHLY, CDR2 FYNNEI. V gave up 2 bases and J gave up 8 bases, with 13 bases separating them. The CDR3 DNA follows: TGTGCCAGCAGTGAATCGGGACCCCGGGATGAGCAGTTCTTC. Its translation: CASSESGPRDEQFF.

The genes are TRBV28 and TRBJ2-7, with D maybe TRBD2 (6 bases). The CDR3 loop spans 13 amino acids. Germline CDR1 MDHEN, CDR2 SYDVKM. Between the trimmed V and J ends, which lost 4 bases and 2 bases, there was a span of 9 bases. In DNA, the CDR3 is TGTGCCAGCAGTTCTAGCGTGGCCTACGAGCAGTACTTC. Amino acids: CASSSSVAYEQYF.

A few counts support this clonotype. CDR3 in DNA: TGTGCCAGCAGCCCTCGGGGGGCGCTTGTCACCGGGGAGCTGTTTTTT. Translating gives CASSPRGALVTGELFF. This chain joins TRBV12-3 or TRBV12-4 and TRBJ2-2, with D tentatively TRBD2 (7 bases). With 6 bases removed from V and 4 bases from J, the gap between germline ends came to 18 bases. The CDR3 is 16 amino acids.

This clonotype was counted between two and nine times. J is TRBJ2-1 and V is TRBV5-1; D gene uncertain. The V gene's germline CDR1 is SGHRS and CDR2 YFSETQ. The V end was cut by 2 bases, the J end by 5 bases, with 5 bases between. The CDR3 runs to 12 residues. This CDR3 is CASSLRNNEQFF. CDR3 coding DNA: TGCGCCAGCAGCTTACGGAACAATGAGCAGTTCTTC.

The chain combines TRBV4-1 with TRBJ2-3; D is unresolved. The CDR3 loop spans 13 amino acids. V dropped 4 bases and J dropped 4 bases, with 9 bases sitting between them. Germline V CDR1 and CDR2: MGHRA, YSYEKL. CDR3 amino acids: CASSPDASDTQYF. Here the CDR3 DNA reads TGCGCCAGCAGCCCAGACGCGTCAGATACGCAGTATTTT.

The V call is TRBV27, the J call TRBJ2-5; D gene uncertain. The germline V and J ends were trimmed by 3 bases and 1 base, with 12 bases remaining between them. CDR1 is MNHEY, CDR2 SMNVEV, per germline (reference sequence). This CDR3 has 15 amino acids. CDR3 bases: TGTGCCAGCAGTTTGCTCGAAGCCTCCCAAGAGACCCAGTACTTC. Its protein is CASSLLEASQETQYF.

This clonotype has a count of ten or more. The CDR3 coding sequence is TGTGCCAGCAGGGGGTATAGGGCCTCCTATGGCTACACCTTC. Encoded protein: CASRGYRASYGYTF. The chain combines TRBV12-3 or TRBV12-4 with TRBJ1-2; D gene unclear. The CDR3 contains 14 residues. V shed 6 bases and J shed 4 bases, with 15 bases lying between them.

This clonotype was picked up many times. The rearrangement links TRBV4-1 to TRBJ2-1; D remains ambiguous. CDR3 size: 13 residues. V lost 0 bases and J 10 bases, leaving 10 bases between the germline ends. Germline V gene lookup returns CDR1 MGHRA and CDR2 YSYEKL. For the CDR3, the DNA is TGCGCCAGCAGCCAAGATGAAGGAAGAGAGCAGTTCTTC. Translated, it gives CASSQDEGREQFF.

This clonotype occurred a few times. The chain combines TRBV10-2 with TRBJ2-3, with D possibly matching TRBD2 (5 bases). The germline gives CDR1 WSHSY, CDR2 SAAADI. This CDR3 has 15 residues. Between the trimmed V and J ends, which lost 2 bases and 1 base, there was a span of 10 bases. CDR3 sequence (DNA): TGCGCCAGCAGTGAGACTAGGTCAGGCACAGATACGCAGTATTTT. Amino acids: CASSETRSGTDTQYF.